Below, one T cell receptor beta chain is given with its context. Sequenced material consisted of expressed TCRB transcripts (all of the isolated RNA was reverse transcribed). Sequenced by immunoSEQ multiplex PCR; TCRdb stores in-frame clones only, minus some. The table includes 150,000 or so clones, about 9.2% detected once. These data originate in a study of beta chain features in type 1 diabetes. V lost 1 base and J 3 bases, leaving 6 bases between the germline ends. From germline, CDR1 is LNHNV and CDR2 YYDKDF (reference sequence). This CDR3 is 13 amino acids long. The J gene is TRBJ1-1, the V gene TRBV15; D is ambiguous. The clonotype was recovered from a man aged 18 to 29 in good health. The specimen sequenced was central memory CD4+ T cells from blood. The CDR3 DNA reads as TGTGCCACCAGCAGAGGAGGCCACACTGAAGCTTTCTTT. It specifies CATSRGGHTEAFF.